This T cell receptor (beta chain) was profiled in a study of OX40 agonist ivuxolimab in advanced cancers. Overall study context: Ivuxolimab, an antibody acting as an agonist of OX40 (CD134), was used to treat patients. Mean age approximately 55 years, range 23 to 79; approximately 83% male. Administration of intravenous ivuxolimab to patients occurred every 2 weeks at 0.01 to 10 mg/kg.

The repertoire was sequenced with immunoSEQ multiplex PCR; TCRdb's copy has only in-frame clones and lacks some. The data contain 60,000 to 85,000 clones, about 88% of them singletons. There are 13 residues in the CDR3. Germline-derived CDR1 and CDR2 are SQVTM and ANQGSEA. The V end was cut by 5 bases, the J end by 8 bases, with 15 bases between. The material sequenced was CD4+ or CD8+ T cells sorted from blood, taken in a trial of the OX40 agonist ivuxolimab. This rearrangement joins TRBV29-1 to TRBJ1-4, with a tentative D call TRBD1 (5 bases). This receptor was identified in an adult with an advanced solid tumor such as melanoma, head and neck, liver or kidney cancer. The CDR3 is CSVIRGQNEKLFF. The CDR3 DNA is TGCAGCGTTATAAGGGGCCAGAACGAAAAACTGTTTTTT. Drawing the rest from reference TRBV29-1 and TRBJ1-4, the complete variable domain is SAVISQKPSRDICQRGTSLTIQCQVDSQVTMMFWYRQQPGQSLTLIATANQGSEATYESGFVIDKFPISRPNLTFSTLTVSNMSPEDSSIYLCSVIRGQNEKLFFGSGTQLSVL.